The entry below gives a single T cell receptor beta chain sequence along with its context. Germline V gene lookup returns CDR1 LNHDA and CDR2 SQIVND (reference sequence). Trimming pared 1 base from V and 3 bases from J, leaving 16 bases between. This CDR3 comprises 17 residues. This specimen comes from a study of shared clonotypes between healthy human individuals. Assay: immunoSEQ multiplex PCR; the TCRdb copy retains only in-frame clones and omits some. In the table there are just over 2,000,000 clones, roughly 96% of which are singletons. Source material: naive CD4+ T cells sorted from blood. The subset is: CD45RA+ positively selected. This chain connects TRBV19 to TRBJ2-1; D not certain. This receptor was obtained from a man aged 18 to 29 in good health. Here the CDR3 DNA reads TGTGCCAGTAGTATAGGGGCTCTGCTGAGCTACTACAATGAGCAGTTCTTC. Protein product: CASSIGALLSYYNEQFF. The variable domain in full, completed from reference TRBV19 and TRBJ2-1, reads DGGITQSPKYLFRKEGQNVTLSCEQNLNHDAMYWYRQDPGQGLRLIYYSQIVNDFQKGDIAEGYSVSREKKESFPLTVTSAQKNPTAFYLCASSIGALLSYYNEQFFGPGTRLTVL.